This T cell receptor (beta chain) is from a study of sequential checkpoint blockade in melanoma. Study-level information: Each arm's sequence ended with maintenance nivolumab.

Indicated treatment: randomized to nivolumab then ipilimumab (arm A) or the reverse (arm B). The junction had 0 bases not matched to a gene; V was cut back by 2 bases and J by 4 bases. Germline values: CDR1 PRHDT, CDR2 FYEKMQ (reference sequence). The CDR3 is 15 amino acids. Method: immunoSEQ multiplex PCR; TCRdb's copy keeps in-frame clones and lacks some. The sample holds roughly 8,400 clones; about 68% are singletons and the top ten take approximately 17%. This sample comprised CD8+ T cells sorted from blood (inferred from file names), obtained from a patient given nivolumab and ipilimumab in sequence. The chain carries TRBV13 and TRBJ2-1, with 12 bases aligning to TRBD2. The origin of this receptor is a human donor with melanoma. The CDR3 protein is CASSLTSGGYNEQFF. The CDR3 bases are TGTGCCAGCAGCTTAACTAGCGGGGGGTACAATGAGCAGTTCTTC.